Many counts were recorded for the clone carrying this T cell receptor (beta chain). The target antigen is unknown. This could be a read error, since a much larger clone is one nucleotide away. The sample is drawn from a study of metastatic and nonmetastatic thyroid tumors. Study-level information: The authors compared repertoires across blood and tumor or nodule tissue from malignant and benign thyroid patients.

Deletions cut 5 bases from V and 3 bases from J, with 17 bases between. Germline loops: CDR1 DFQATT, CDR2 SNEGSKA (reference sequence). The CDR3 is made up of 14 amino acids. No treatment of any kind had been given to any patient before thyroid surgery. With MiXCR, TCRdb called clones anew from the PCR reads. The table has roughly 45,000 clones, 3% to 3.5% seen once. Findings of the study overall: Reportedly, malignant thyroid tumors had significantly higher TCR beta diversity than benign nodules, in blood and tumor.

The gene calls are TRBV20-1 and TRBJ2-7, with a possible D match to TRBD2 (6 bases). The sequenced sample was blood. The receptor's source is a female donor with papillary thyroid cancer or a benign thyroid nodule (not recorded which). Some clones in this sample may be carry-over from other donors' samples. The CDR3 bases are TGCAGTGCTTCCTCTAGCGAACGGTTCTACGAGCAGTACTTC. Translation: CSASSSERFYEQYF.